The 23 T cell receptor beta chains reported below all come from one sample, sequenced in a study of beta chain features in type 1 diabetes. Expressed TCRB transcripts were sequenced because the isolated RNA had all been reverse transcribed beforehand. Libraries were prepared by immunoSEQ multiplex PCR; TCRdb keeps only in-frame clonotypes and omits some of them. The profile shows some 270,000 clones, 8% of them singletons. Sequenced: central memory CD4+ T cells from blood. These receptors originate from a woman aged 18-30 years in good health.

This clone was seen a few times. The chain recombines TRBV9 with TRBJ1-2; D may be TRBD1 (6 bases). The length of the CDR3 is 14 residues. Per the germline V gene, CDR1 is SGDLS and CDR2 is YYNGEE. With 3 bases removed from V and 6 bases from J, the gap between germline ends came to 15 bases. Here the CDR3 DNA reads TGTGCCAGCAGCGCCCCTTTAAACAGGGATGGCTACACCTTC. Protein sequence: CASSAPLNRDGYTF.

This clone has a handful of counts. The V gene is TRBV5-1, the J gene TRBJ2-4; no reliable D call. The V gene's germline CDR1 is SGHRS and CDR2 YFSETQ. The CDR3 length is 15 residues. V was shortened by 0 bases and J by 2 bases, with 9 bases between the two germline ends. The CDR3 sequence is CASSLDGGTKNIQYF. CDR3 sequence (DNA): TGCGCCAGCAGCTTGGATGGTGGTACCAAAAACATTCAGTACTTC.

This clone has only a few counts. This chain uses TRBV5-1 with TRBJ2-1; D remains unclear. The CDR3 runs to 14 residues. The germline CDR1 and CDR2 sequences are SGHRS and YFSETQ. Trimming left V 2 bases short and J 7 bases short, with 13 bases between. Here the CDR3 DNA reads TGCGCCAGCAGCTTTACCTACGCCACTAATGAGCAGTTCTTC. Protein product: CASSFTYATNEQFF.

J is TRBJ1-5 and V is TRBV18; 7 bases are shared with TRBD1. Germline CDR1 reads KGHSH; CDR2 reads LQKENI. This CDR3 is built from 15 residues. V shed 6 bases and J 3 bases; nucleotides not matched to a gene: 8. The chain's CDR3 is CASSRGGQFNQPQHF. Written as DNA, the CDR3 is TGTGCCAGCTCCCGGGGGGGACAGTTCAATCAGCCCCAGCATTTT.

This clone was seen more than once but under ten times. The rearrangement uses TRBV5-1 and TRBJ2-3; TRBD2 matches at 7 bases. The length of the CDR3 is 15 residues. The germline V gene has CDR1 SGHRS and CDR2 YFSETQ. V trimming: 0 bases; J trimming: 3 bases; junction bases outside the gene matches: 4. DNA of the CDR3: TGCGCCAGCAGCTTGGATGGACTAGAGACAGATACGCAGTATTTT. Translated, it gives CASSLDGLETDTQYF.

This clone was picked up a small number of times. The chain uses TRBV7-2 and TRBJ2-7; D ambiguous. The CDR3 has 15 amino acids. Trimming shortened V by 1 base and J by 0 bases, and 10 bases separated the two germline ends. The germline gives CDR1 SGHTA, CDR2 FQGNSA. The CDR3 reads CASSLDGGSSYEQYF. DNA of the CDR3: TGTGCCAGCAGCTTAGACGGCGGTAGCTCCTACGAGCAGTACTTC.

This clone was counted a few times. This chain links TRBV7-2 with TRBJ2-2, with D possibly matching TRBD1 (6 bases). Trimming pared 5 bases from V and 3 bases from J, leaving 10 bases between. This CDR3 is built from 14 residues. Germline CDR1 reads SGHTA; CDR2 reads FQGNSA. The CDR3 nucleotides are TGTGCCAGCAGCGATGGACAGTACACCGGGGAGCTGTTTTTT. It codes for CASSDGQYTGELFF.

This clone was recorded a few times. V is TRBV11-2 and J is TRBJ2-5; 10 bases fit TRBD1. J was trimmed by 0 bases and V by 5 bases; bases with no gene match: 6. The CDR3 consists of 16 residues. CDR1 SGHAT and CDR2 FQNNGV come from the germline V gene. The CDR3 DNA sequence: TGTGCCAGCAGCCCTGACAGGGGGCGGTACCAAGAGACCCAGTACTTC. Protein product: CASSPDRGRYQETQYF.

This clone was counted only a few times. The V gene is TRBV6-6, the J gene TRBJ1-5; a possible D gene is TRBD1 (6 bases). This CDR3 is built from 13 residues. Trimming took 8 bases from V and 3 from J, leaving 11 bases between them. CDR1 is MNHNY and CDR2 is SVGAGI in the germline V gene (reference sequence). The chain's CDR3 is CASDQGINQPQHF. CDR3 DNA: TGTGCCAGCGACCAGGGGATCAATCAGCCCCAGCATTTT.

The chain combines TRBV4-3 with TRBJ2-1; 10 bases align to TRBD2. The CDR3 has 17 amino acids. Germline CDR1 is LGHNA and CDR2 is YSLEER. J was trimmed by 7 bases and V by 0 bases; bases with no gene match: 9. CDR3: CASSQDLAGDLGNEQFF. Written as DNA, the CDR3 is TGCGCCAGCAGCCAAGACCTAGCGGGAGATTTGGGGAATGAGCAGTTCTTC.

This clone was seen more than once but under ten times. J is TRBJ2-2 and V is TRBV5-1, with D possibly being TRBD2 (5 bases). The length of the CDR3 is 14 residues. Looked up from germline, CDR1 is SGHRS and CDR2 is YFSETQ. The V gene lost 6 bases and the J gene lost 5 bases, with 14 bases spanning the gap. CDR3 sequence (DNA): TGCGCCAGCACCACAACTAGTTCGACCGGGGAGCTGTTTTTT. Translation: CASTTTSSTGELFF.

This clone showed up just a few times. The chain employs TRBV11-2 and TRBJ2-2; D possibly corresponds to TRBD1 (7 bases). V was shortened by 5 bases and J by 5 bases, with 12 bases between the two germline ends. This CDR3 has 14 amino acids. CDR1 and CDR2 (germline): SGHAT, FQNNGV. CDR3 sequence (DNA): TGTGCCAGCAGCCGGGACAGCGGGACCGGGGAGCTGTTTTTT. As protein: CASSRDSGTGELFF. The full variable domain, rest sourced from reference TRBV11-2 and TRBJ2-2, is EAGVAQSPRYKIIEKRQSVAFWCNPISGHATLYWYQQILGQGPKLLIQFQNNGVVDDSQLPKDRFSAERLKGVDSTLKIQPAKLEDSAVYLCASSRDSGTGELFFGEGSRLTVL.

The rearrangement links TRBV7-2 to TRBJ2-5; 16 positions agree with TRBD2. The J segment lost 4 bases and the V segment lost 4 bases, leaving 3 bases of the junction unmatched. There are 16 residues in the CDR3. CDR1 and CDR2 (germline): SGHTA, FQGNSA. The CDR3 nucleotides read TGTGCCAGCAGCTCGGGACTAGCGGGAGGGGGAGAGACCCAGTACTTC. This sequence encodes CASSSGLAGGGETQYF.

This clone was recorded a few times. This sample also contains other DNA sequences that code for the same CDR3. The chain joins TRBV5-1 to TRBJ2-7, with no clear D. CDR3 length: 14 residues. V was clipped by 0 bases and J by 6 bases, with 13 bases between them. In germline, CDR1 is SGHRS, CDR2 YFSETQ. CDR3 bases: TGCGCCAGCAGCTTGGAAGGGTTAGTGGGCGAGCAGTACGTC. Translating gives CASSLEGLVGEQYV.

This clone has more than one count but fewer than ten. The CDR3 loop reads CASSLGLAGAFSYEQYF. CDR3 nucleotide sequence: TGTGCCAGCTCACTGGGACTAGCGGGAGCTTTTTCCTACGAGCAGTACTTC. The chain has TRBV18 and TRBJ2-7, with 14 bases matching TRBD2. Germline V CDR1 and CDR2: KGHSH, LQKENI. V lost 4 bases to trimming and J lost 1 base; unmatched junction nucleotides: 6. The CDR3 is made up of 17 amino acids.

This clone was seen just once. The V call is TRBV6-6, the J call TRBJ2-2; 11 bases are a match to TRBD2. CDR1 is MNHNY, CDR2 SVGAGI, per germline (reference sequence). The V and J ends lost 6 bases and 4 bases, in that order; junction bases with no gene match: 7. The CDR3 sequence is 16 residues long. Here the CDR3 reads CASSPLTSGGTGELFF. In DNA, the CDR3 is TGTGCCAGCAGCCCCCTAACTAGCGGGGGCACCGGGGAGCTGTTTTTT.

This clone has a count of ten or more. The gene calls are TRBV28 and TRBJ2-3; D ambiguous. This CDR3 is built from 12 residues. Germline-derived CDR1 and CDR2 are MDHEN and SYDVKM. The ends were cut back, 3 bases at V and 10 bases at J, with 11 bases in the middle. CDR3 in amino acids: CASSFRSAPQYF. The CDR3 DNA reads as TGTGCCAGCAGTTTTAGGTCGGCGCCGCAGTATTTT.

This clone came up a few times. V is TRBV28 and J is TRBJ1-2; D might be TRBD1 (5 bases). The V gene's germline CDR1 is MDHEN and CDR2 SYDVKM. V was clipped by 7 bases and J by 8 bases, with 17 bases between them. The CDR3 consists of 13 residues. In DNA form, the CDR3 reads TGTGCCAGCACCTTTTCAGGGAGTTACGGCTACACCTTC. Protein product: CASTFSGSYGYTF.

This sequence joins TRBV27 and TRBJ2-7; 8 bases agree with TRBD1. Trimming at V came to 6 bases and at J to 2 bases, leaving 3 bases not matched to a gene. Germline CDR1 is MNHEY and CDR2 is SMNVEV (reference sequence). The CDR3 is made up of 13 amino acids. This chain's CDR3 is CASRRQGTYEQYV. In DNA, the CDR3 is TGTGCCAGCAGGAGACAGGGGACCTACGAGCAGTACGTC.

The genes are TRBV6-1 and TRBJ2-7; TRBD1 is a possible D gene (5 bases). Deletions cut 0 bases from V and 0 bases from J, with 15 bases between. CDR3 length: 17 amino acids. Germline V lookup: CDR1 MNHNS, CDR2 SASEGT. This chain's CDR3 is CASSEAYPQGNSYEQYF. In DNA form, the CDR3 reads TGTGCCAGCAGTGAAGCCTACCCCCAGGGAAACTCCTACGAGCAGTACTTC.

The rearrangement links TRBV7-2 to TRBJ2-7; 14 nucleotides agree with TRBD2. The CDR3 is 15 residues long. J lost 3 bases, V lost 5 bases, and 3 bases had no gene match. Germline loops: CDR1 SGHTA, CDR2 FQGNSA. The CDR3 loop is CASSVGLAGGYEQYF. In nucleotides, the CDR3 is TGTGCCAGCAGCGTCGGACTAGCGGGAGGCTACGAGCAGTACTTC.

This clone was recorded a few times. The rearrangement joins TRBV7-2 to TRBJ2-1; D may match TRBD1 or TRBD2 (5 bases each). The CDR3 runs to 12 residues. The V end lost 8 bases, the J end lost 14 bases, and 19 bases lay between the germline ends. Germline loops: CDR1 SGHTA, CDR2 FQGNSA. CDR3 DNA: TGTGCCAGCTCTTCGGGGCCGGGGTTGAAGTTCTTC. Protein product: CASSSGPGLKFF. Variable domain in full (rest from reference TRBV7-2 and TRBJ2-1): GAGVSQSPSNKVTEKGKDVELRCDPISGHTALYWYRQSLGQGLEFLIYFQGNSAPDKSGLPSDRFSAERTGGSVSTLTIQRTQQEDSAVYLCASSSGPGLKFFGPGTRLTVL.

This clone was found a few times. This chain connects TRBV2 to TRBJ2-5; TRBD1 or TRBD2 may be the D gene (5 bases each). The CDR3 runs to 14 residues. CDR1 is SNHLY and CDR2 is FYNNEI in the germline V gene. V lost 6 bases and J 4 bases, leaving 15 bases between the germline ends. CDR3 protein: CASRSDWGRETQYF. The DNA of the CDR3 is TGTGCCAGCAGGTCGGACTGGGGACGAGAGACCCAGTACTTC. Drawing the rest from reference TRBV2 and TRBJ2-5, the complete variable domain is EPEVTQTPSHQVTQMGQEVILRCVPISNHLYFYWYRQILGQKVEFLVSFYNNEISEKSEIFDDQFSVERPDGSNFTLKIRSTKLEDSAMYFCASRSDWGRETQYFGPGTRLLVL.